What follows are 7 T cell receptor beta chains derived from one specimen sequenced in a study of cytomegalovirus exposure and HLA in healthy donors. Both 60 Vbeta primers and 13 Jbeta primers went into the PCR. Here immunoSEQ multiplex PCR was the method, and the copy in TCRdb shows in-frame clones only, minus some. The data show 30,000 to 45,000 clones, with more than 65% seen just once and around 3.6% held by the top ten. The material sequenced was PBMCs. These receptor sequences come from a woman aged 18 to 35 in good health and CMV-seronegative.

This clone appeared a few times. In the same sample, other DNA sequences code for this CDR3. This chain uses TRBV6-1 with TRBJ1-2; 8 bases are shared with TRBD1. The CDR3 is 15 residues long. Trimming removed 3 bases from V and 2 bases from J; junction bases left unmatched: 5. From germline, CDR1 is MNHNS and CDR2 SASEGT. The CDR3, as DNA: TGTGCCAGCAGTGAGTGGACAGGGTCGAACTATGGCTACACCTTC. It codes for CASSEWTGSNYGYTF.

Comment on this clone: Germline and junction disagree at one end, which may indicate a read error. The chain links TRBV4-1 to TRBJ1-2; D remains unclear. The CDR3 has 17 residues. Germline CDR1 MGHRA, CDR2 YSYEKL. In nucleotides, the CDR3 is TGCGCCAGCAGCCAAGAAGGAGTTTCGGGAATAAACTATGGCTACCCCTTC. Its protein product is CASSQEGVSGINYGYPF.

This clone was observed a handful of times. The genes are TRBV18 and TRBJ2-7; 7 nucleotides align to TRBD2. In germline, CDR1 is KGHSH, CDR2 LQKENI. The V gene end was trimmed by 5 bases and the J gene end by 0 bases; junction bases not matched to a gene: 7. This CDR3 spans 15 amino acids. The CDR3 bases are TGTGCCAGCTCAGGTGGGCGCGGGAGCTCCTACGAGCAGTACTTC. It translates to CASSGGRGSSYEQYF.

The chain carries TRBV7-2 and TRBJ1-2; possible D gene TRBD1, 5 bases. V gave up 5 bases and J gave up 5 bases, with 21 bases separating them. The CDR3 spans 16 residues. Germline V lookup: CDR1 SGHTA, CDR2 FQGNSA. The CDR3 protein is CASSPQEGRSLYGYTF. The CDR3 DNA follows: TGTGCCAGCAGCCCCCAGGAGGGGCGGTCTCTTTATGGCTACACCTTC.

The CDR3 DNA reads TGTGCCAGCAGTTTACCAGGGGAGAACACTGAAGCTTTCTTT. The encoded protein is CASSLPGENTEAFF. The V call is TRBV27, the J call TRBJ1-1; the D gene is possibly TRBD1 (6 bases). This CDR3 has 14 amino acids. V dropped 2 bases and J dropped 1 base, with 8 bases sitting between them. From germline, CDR1 is MNHEY and CDR2 SMNVEV (reference sequence).

The rearrangement uses TRBV7-6 and TRBJ1-1; the D gene is possibly TRBD1 (6 bases). This CDR3 comprises 15 residues. Between the trimmed V and J ends, which lost 6 bases and 1 base, there was a span of 15 bases. CDR1 is SGHVS, CDR2 FNYEAQ, per germline. The CDR3 DNA is TGTGCCAGCAGACCAGGGGAGGGGAGGAACACTGAAGCTTTCTTT. It specifies CASRPGEGRNTEAFF.

The chain joins TRBV4-1 to TRBJ1-3; TRBD1 matches 7 bases. V gave up 1 base and J gave up 3 bases; unmatched junction bases: 3. The CDR3 totals 15 residues. Germline CDR1 MGHRA, CDR2 YSYEKL. The CDR3 region is CASSQVTGSGNTIYF. The DNA of the CDR3 is TGCGCCAGCAGCCAAGTGACAGGGAGTGGAAACACCATATATTTT.